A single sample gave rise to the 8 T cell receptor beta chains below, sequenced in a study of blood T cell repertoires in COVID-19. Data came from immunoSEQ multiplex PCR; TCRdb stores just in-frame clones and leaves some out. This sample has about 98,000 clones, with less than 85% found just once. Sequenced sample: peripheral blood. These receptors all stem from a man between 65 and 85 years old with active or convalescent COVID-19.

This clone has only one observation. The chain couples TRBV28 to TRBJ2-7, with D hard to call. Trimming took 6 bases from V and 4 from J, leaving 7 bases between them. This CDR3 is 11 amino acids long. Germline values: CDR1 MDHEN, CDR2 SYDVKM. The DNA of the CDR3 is TGTGCCAGCAGCTATGGTTACGAGCAGTACTTC. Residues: CASSYGYEQYF.

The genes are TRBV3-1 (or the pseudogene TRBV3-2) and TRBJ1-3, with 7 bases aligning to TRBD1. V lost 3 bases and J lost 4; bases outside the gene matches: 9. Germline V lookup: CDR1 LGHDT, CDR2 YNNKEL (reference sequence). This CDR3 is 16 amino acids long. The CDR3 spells CASSHPLTGTGNTIYF. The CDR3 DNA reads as TGTGCCAGCAGCCATCCCCTGACAGGGACGGGAAACACCATATATTTT.

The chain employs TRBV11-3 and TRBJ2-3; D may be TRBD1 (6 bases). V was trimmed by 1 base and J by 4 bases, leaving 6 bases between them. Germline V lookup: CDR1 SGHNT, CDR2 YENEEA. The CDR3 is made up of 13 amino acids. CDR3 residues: CASSLAGADTQYF. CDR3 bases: TGTGCCAGCAGCTTAGCAGGGGCAGATACGCAGTATTTT.

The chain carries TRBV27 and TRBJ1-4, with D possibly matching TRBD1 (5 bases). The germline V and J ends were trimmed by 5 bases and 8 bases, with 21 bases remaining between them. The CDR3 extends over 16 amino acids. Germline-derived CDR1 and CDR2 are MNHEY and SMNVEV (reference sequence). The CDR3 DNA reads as TGTGCCAGCAGTCCCCTCGGGCAGGGCGCAGACGAAAAACTGTTTTTT. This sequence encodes CASSPLGQGADEKLFF.

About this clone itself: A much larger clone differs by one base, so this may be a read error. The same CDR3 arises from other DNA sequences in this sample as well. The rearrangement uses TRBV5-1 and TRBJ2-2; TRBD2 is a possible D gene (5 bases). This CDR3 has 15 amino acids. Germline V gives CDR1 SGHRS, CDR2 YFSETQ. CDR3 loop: CASSLGDREPGELFF. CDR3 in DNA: TGCGCCAGCAGCTTGGGAGACCGGGAACCCGGGGAACTGTTTTTT. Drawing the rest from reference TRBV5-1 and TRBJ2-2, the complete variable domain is KAGVTQTPRYLIKTRGQQVTLSCSPISGHRSVSWYQQTPGQGLQFLFEYFSETQRNKGNFPGRFSGRQFSNSRSEMNVSTLELGDSALYLCASSLGDREPGELFFGEGSRLTVL.

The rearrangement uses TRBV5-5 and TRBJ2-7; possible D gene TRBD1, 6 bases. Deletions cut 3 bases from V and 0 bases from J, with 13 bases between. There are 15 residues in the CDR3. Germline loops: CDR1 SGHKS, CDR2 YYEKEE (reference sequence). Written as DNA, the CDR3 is TGTGCCAGCAGCTGGGGACAATGGAGCTCCTACGAGCAGTACTTC. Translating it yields CASSWGQWSSYEQYF.

The CDR3 here is CAWSVRGGGGTQYF. The CDR3 DNA reads TGTGCCTGGAGTGTACGAGGAGGCGGAGGGACCCAGTACTTC. The chain links TRBV30 to TRBJ2-5; D is possibly TRBD2 (5 bases). The CDR3 is made up of 14 amino acids. V dropped 0 bases and J dropped 7 bases, with 15 bases sitting between them. In germline, CDR1 is GTSNPN, CDR2 SVGIG (reference sequence).

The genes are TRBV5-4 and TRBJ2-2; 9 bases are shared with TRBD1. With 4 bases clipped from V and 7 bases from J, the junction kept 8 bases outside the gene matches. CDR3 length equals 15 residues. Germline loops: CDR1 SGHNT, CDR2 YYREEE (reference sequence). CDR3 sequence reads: CASSVRDRAGGELFF. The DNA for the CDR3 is TGTGCCAGCAGCGTCCGGGACAGGGCGGGCGGGGAGCTGTTTTTT.